The 9 T cell receptor beta chains below come from one sample, sequenced in a study of low-dose radiotherapy and immunotherapy resistance in tumors. The time point was: after trial treatment. Treatment meaning: LDRT plus nivolumab, ipilimumab, low-dose cyclophosphamide and aspirin (RACIN trial). Primers targeting TRAV and TRBV primed first-strand cDNA, covering alpha and beta chains. TCR amplification involved 20 PCR cycles with a constant-region primer and V-primer adapter. TCRdb redid the calling of the reads with MiXCR, one entry per CDR3 protein. The sample includes tens of thousands of distinct CDR3 sequences, 20% of them seen just once. Sequenced here: PBMCs, sampled after low-dose radiotherapy plus immunotherapy. All receptors derive from a female donor with ovarian cancer.

In this sample, this clonotype turned up many times. The CDR3 sequence: CASSPPGHDSYEQYF. For the CDR3, the DNA is TGTGCCAGCAGTCCCCCCGGACACGACTCCTACGAGCAGTACTTC. The chain couples TRBV28 to TRBJ2-7; a possible D gene is TRBD1 (5 bases). V lost 5 bases and J 0 bases, leaving 14 bases between the germline ends. Per germline, CDR1 MDHEN and CDR2 SYDVKM. The CDR3 sequence is 15 residues long.

This clonotype was found many times. V is TRBV19 and J is TRBJ1-6; D gene ambiguous. V was shortened by 7 bases and J by 9 bases, with 16 bases between the two germline ends. This CDR3 is built from 14 residues. Germline lookup yields CDR1 LNHDA and CDR2 SQIVND (reference sequence). The DNA for the CDR3 is TGTGCCAGTAAAGTTTTAGGTGAGGGTTCACCCCTCCACTTT. Protein product: CASKVLGEGSPLHF.

The chain is built from TRBV29-1 and TRBJ2-3, with D perhaps being TRBD1 or TRBD2 (6 bases each). This CDR3 region has 17 residues. V gave up 3 bases and J gave up 0 bases, with 19 bases separating them. Germline assignment: CDR1 SQVTM and CDR2 ANQGSEA. The CDR3 region is CSVDLVGAGTSTDTQYF. Here the CDR3 DNA reads TGCAGCGTTGATTTGGTGGGGGCGGGAACTAGCACAGATACGCAGTATTTT.

This clonotype was seen ten or more times. V and J are TRBV27 and TRBJ2-7; TRBD1 matches at 7 bases. This CDR3 has 16 amino acids. Germline V CDR1 and CDR2: MNHEY, SMNVEV (reference sequence). Unmatched junction bases numbered 9, after V lost 1 base and J lost 3 bases. CDR3 sequence: CASSLFSGQRYYEQYF. The CDR3, as DNA: TGTGCCAGCAGTTTATTCTCGGGACAGAGATACTACGAGCAGTACTTC.

This clonotype has ten or more counts. The chain recombines TRBV2 with TRBJ2-4; tentatively, D is TRBD1 (7 bases). CDR1 is SNHLY, CDR2 FYNNEI, per germline. Trimming stripped 8 bases from V and 2 bases from J, with 13 bases between. The CDR3 length is 14 residues. The CDR3 loop is CASLAGGTKNIQYF. In nucleotides, the CDR3 is TGTGCCAGCTTGGCAGGGGGGACCAAAAACATTCAGTACTTC.

This clonotype was seen ten or more times. The chain carries TRBV3-1 and TRBJ1-5; maybe TRBD1 (6 bases). The CDR3 loop spans 17 amino acids. CDR1 and CDR2 (germline): LGHDT, YNNKEL (reference sequence). V was shortened by 4 bases and J by 0 bases, with 16 bases between the two germline ends. The CDR3 here is CASSPTRGENSNQPQHF. DNA of the CDR3: TGTGCCAGCAGCCCCACGAGGGGGGAGAATAGCAATCAGCCCCAGCATTTT.

This clonotype has only one observation. This may stem from a read error, because a much larger clone lies one nucleotide away. CDR3 sequence (DNA): TGTGCCAGTAAGCCGGCGGGGATCTACGAGCAGTTCTTC. Its protein product is CASKPAGIYEQFF. J is TRBJ2-1 and V is TRBV19, with TRBD2 as a possible D gene (6 bases). The V end was cut by 7 bases, the J end by 10 bases, with 17 bases between. Germline V gene sequence: CDR1 LNHDA, CDR2 SQIVND (reference sequence). The CDR3 is 13 amino acids.

This clonotype has at least ten counts. The chain employs TRBV4-1 and TRBJ1-4; D is uncertain. Trimming pared 2 bases from V and 6 bases from J, leaving 25 bases between. The CDR3 has 19 amino acids. Per germline, CDR1 MGHRA and CDR2 YSYEKL. CDR3 sequence: CASSQKTLTAGSPHEKLFF. CDR3 nucleotide sequence: TGCGCCAGCAGCCAAAAAACCCTCACCGCCGGGTCTCCACATGAAAAACTGTTTTTT.

This clonotype was seen repeatedly, ten times or more. Here the CDR3 reads CASSARDPSYEQYF. The CDR3 bases are TGTGCCAGCAGTGCGCGGGATCCCTCCTACGAGCAGTACTTC. This chain links TRBV6-2 or TRBV6-3 with TRBJ2-7; tentative D call: TRBD2 (6 bases). V dropped 5 bases and J dropped 0 bases, with 11 bases sitting between them. This CDR3 is built from 14 residues. The V gene's germline CDR1 is MNHEY and CDR2 SVGEGT.